These 17 T cell receptor beta chains came from one sample sequenced in a study of T cell responses to AZD1222 COVID-19 vaccine. The method was immunoSEQ multiplex PCR; TCRdb's version includes in-frame clones alone and lacks a portion of them. The sample holds 60,000 to 85,000 clones; roughly 91% are singletons and the top ten take 4.5% to 5%. Sequences were derived from peripheral blood, sampled 28 days after the second dose of the MenACWY control vaccine. Receptor source: an adult who received the MenACWY meningococcal vaccine as a control.

CDR3 amino acids: CAWSVLTGGNTEAFF. DNA of the CDR3: TGTGCCTGGAGTGTACTGACAGGGGGGAACACTGAAGCTTTCTTT. The chain carries TRBV30 and TRBJ1-1, with 9 bases fitting TRBD1. The CDR3 loop spans 15 amino acids. CDR1 and CDR2 from the germline V gene are GTSNPN and SVGIG (reference sequence). The junction had 3 bases not matched to a gene; V was cut back by 0 bases and J by 1 base.

V and J are TRBV3-1 (or the pseudogene TRBV3-2) and TRBJ1-3; D possibly corresponds to TRBD1 (5 bases). Germline values: CDR1 LGHDT, CDR2 YNNKEL (reference sequence). V was clipped by 7 bases and J by 2 bases, with 9 bases between them. The CDR3 is made up of 13 amino acids. The CDR3 DNA sequence: TGTGCCAGCACCCGGGGGACTGGAAACACCATATATTTT. It encodes CASTRGTGNTIYF.

This rearrangement joins TRBV7-8 to TRBJ2-7, with 11 bases that match TRBD1. CDR3 length: 13 residues. V lost 3 bases to trimming and J lost 7 bases; unmatched junction nucleotides: 2. Germline V gene sequence: CDR1 SGHVS, CDR2 FQNEAQ. CDR3 residues: CASSFGTGGEQYF. In DNA form, the CDR3 reads TGTGCCAGCAGCTTCGGGACAGGGGGAGAGCAGTACTTC.

This clone was detected once. The chain links TRBV30 to TRBJ2-5, with 10 bases lining up with TRBD2. V was clipped by 1 base and J by 4 bases; unmatched bases: 3. Germline V gene lookup returns CDR1 GTSNPN and CDR2 SVGIG (reference sequence). This CDR3 region has 14 residues. The CDR3 region is CAWSERGGTETQYF. DNA for the CDR3: TGTGCCTGGAGTGAGCGGGGGGGCACAGAGACCCAGTACTTC.

This clone was observed once. CDR3 protein: CASRPPPGQRSGEKLFF. Written as DNA, the CDR3 is TGTGCCAGTAGGCCGCCCCCGGGACAAAGAAGTGGAGAAAAACTGTTTTTT. The chain joins TRBV19 to TRBJ1-4; tentatively, D is TRBD1 (6 bases). This CDR3 has 17 residues. The germline gives CDR1 LNHDA, CDR2 SQIVND (reference sequence). Trimming removed 6 bases from V and 8 bases from J, with 25 bases in between.

The chain couples TRBV2 to TRBJ1-6; a possible D gene is TRBD1 (6 bases). This CDR3 has 16 amino acids. CDR1 and CDR2 from the germline V gene are SNHLY and FYNNEI. The V end lost 4 bases, the J end lost 9 bases, and 19 bases lay between the germline ends. The CDR3, as DNA: TGTGCCAGCAGTGGTGGGGGGGCGATTTTCCCTTCACCCCTCCACTTT. Protein: CASSGGGAIFPSPLHF.

V is TRBV10-2 and J is TRBJ1-1, with a tentative D call TRBD1 (6 bases). Germline V gene lookup returns CDR1 WSHSY and CDR2 SAAADI. With 7 bases removed from V and 3 bases from J, the gap between germline ends came to 12 bases. The CDR3 consists of 13 residues. DNA of the CDR3: TGCGCCAGCAACAGGGCCGCGTACACTGAAGCTTTCTTT. This sequence encodes CASNRAAYTEAFF.

The rearrangement joins TRBV5-4 to TRBJ2-3; possible D gene TRBD1, 6 bases. This CDR3 is 15 amino acids long. Trimming cost V 4 bases and J 7 bases, with 19 bases left between them. Germline CDR1 and CDR2: SGHNT and YYREEE (reference sequence). CDR3 in DNA: TGTGCCAGCAGCCCCGAAGCAGGGGTAAGGAATACGCAGTATTTT. Translated, it gives CASSPEAGVRNTQYF.

The chain carries TRBV12-3 or TRBV12-4 and TRBJ1-2; 8 bases are a match to TRBD1. V lost 4 bases and J lost 7; bases outside the gene matches: 5. This CDR3 is 13 amino acids long. DNA for the CDR3: TGTGCCAGCAGTTCCGGACAGGGACTTGGCTACACCTTC. This translates into CASSSGQGLGYTF.

The genes are TRBV18 and TRBJ1-4; maybe TRBD1 (6 bases). The germline CDR1 and CDR2 sequences are KGHSH and LQKENI. The germline V and J ends were trimmed by 2 bases and 8 bases, with 12 bases remaining between them. CDR3 length equals 14 residues. The CDR3 bases are TGTGCCAGCTCACCAGCGGGGGCCCAAGAAAAACTGTTTTTT. Protein sequence: CASSPAGAQEKLFF. Combining the CDR3 with reference TRBV18 and TRBJ1-4 gives the whole variable domain NAGVMQNPRHLVRRRGQEARLRCSPMKGHSHVYWYRQLPEEGLKFMVYLQKENIIDESGMPKERFSAEFPKEGPSILRIQQVVRGDSAAYFCASSPAGAQEKLFFGSGTQLSVL.

V gene TRBV6-5 combines with J gene TRBJ2-7; D is possibly TRBD1 (6 bases). CDR3 length: 14 amino acids. The ends were cut back, 0 bases at V and 2 bases at J, with 8 bases in the middle. Germline assignment: CDR1 MNHEY and CDR2 SVGAGI. The CDR3 loop reads CASSYSTGTYEQYF. CDR3 coding DNA: TGTGCCAGCAGTTACTCGACAGGAACCTACGAGCAGTACTTC.

V and J are TRBV5-4 and TRBJ1-1, with 8 nucleotides matching TRBD1. The length of the CDR3 is 15 residues. CDR1 SGHNT and CDR2 YYREEE come from the germline V gene (reference sequence). The trim removed 4 bases at V and 5 bases at J, leaving 10 bases unmatched. CDR3 region: CASSTPQGAGTEAFF. Here the CDR3 DNA reads TGTGCCAGCAGCACACCTCAGGGGGCAGGGACTGAAGCTTTCTTT.

In DNA, the CDR3 is TGTGCCAGCAGCCTATTCTCACAGGGGGCGGGAAACACCATATATTTT. Protein sequence: CASSLFSQGAGNTIYF. The V and J genes are TRBV7-8 and TRBJ1-3; the match to TRBD1 covers 9 bases. Germline assignment: CDR1 SGHVS and CDR2 FQNEAQ. CDR3 length: 16 residues. Trimming cost V 5 bases and J 4 bases; bases outside gene matches: 9.

The chain carries TRBV28 and TRBJ1-2; a possible D gene is TRBD1 (5 bases). The CDR3 length is 14 residues. The V end was cut by 4 bases, the J end by 4 bases, with 13 bases between. Per the germline V gene, CDR1 is MDHEN and CDR2 is SYDVKM. CDR3 sequence reads: CASSSRGVGYGYTF. The CDR3 coding sequence is TGTGCCAGCAGTTCGAGGGGTGTAGGCTATGGCTACACCTTC.

The chain joins TRBV5-4 to TRBJ1-2; D unclear. Germline loops: CDR1 SGHNT, CDR2 YYREEE (reference sequence). The V gene lost 2 bases and the J gene lost 5 bases, with 10 bases spanning the gap. This CDR3 has 13 amino acids. The CDR3 DNA sequence: TGTGCCAGCAGCTTTGGGTATCAATATGGCTACACCTTC. Protein: CASSFGYQYGYTF.

The rearrangement links TRBV6-5 to TRBJ2-1; D uncertain. With 7 bases removed from V and 2 bases from J, the gap between germline ends came to 15 bases. The V gene's germline CDR1 is MNHEY and CDR2 SVGAGI. The CDR3 contains 15 residues. The CDR3 sequence: CASTVNFPPYNEQFF. CDR3 coding DNA: TGTGCCAGCACCGTAAACTTCCCCCCCTACAATGAGCAGTTCTTC.

The chain combines TRBV5-1 with TRBJ1-5, with 7 bases identical to TRBD1. Germline V gene data show CDR1 as SGHRS and CDR2 as YFSETQ. The CDR3 is made up of 16 amino acids. V lost 4 bases and J lost 2; bases outside the gene matches: 9. This chain's CDR3 is CASSPQPTGGNQPQHF. Written as DNA, the CDR3 is TGCGCCAGCAGCCCACAGCCTACAGGGGGCAATCAGCCCCAGCATTTT.